The present T cell receptor beta chain was sequenced within a study of blood T cell repertoires in COVID-19. At the level of the study: The samples span acute and convalescent COVID-19 from the United States, Italy and Spain. T cells, B-cell-depleted T cells, or PBMCs provided the cDNA or gDNA that served as material.

Authors' processing steps: Scientists estimated how many nucleated cells there were by amplifying reference gene primers. The protocol was immunoSEQ multiplex PCR, while the TCRdb copy is restricted to in-frame clones and leaves out a portion. V, J and clone size reflect that table, while D and trimming were determined from the DNA. The repertoire holds some 74,000 clones, with 80% as singletons. The CDR3 spans 19 residues. Germline V CDR1 and CDR2: MNHNS, SASEGT. The V gene end was trimmed by 2 bases and the J gene end by 0 bases; junction bases not matched to a gene: 12. V gene TRBV6-1 combines with J gene TRBJ2-4; 8 bases agree with TRBD2. Source material: peripheral blood. The origin of this receptor is a human donor in a cohort sampled during active COVID-19. The chain's CDR3 is CASSERGGSASPAKNIQYF. The CDR3 DNA follows: TGTGCCAGCAGTGAACGGGGGGGGTCAGCGTCCCCAGCCAAAAACATTCAGTACTTC.